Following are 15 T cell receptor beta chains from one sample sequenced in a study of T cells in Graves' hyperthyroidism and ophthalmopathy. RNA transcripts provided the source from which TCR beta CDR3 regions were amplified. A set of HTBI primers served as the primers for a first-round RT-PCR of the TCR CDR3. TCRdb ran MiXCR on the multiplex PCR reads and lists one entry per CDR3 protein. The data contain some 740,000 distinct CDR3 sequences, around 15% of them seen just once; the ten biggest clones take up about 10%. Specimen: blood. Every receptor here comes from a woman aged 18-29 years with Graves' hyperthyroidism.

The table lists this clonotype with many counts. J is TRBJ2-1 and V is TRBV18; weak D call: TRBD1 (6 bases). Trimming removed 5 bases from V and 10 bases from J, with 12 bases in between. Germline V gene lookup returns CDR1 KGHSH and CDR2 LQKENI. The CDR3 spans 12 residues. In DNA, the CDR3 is TGTGCCAGCTCATCGGATGACAGGGAGCAGTTCTTC. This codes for CASSSDDREQFF.

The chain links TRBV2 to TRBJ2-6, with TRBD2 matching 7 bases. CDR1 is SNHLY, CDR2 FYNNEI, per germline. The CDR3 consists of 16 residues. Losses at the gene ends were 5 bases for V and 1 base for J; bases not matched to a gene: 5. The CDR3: CASSTSGGSGANVLTF. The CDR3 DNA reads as TGTGCCAGCAGTACTTCCGGGGGGTCTGGGGCCAACGTCCTGACTTTC.

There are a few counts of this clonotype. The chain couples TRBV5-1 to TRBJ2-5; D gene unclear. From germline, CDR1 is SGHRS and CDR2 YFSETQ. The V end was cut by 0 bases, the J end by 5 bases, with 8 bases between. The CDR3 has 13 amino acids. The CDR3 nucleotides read TGCGCCAGCAGCTTGGTTACAGACGAGACCCAGTACTTC. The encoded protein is CASSLVTDETQYF.

The CDR3 nucleotides read TGTGCCAGCAGTTTACTAGGGCCCTCGGAGCAGTACTTC. It is translated as CASSLLGPSEQYF. V is TRBV27 and J is TRBJ2-7; D is unresolved. From germline, CDR1 is MNHEY and CDR2 SMNVEV (reference sequence). V lost 2 bases and J lost 7, with 12 bases in between. The CDR3 length is 13 residues.

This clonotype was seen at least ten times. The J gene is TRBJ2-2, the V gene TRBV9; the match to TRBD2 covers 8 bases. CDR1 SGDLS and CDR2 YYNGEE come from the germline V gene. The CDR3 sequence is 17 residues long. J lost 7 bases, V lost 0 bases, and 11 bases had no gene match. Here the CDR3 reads CASSVALLAVTDGELFF. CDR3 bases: TGTGCCAGCAGCGTAGCTTTACTAGCGGTTACGGACGGGGAGCTGTTTTTT.

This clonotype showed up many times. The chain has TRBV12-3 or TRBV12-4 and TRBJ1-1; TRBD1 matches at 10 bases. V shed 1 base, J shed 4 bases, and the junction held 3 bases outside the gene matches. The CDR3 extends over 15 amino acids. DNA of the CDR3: TGTGCCAGCAGTTTAGGGACAGGGGGTGTCACTGAAGCTTTCTTT. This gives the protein CASSLGTGGVTEAFF.

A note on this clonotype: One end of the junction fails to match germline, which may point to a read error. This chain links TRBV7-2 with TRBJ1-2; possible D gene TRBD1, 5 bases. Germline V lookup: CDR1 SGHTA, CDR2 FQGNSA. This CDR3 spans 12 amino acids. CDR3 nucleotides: TGTGCCAACAGCTACGACAGAAAAGGCTACACCTTC. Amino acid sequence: CANSYDRKGYTF.

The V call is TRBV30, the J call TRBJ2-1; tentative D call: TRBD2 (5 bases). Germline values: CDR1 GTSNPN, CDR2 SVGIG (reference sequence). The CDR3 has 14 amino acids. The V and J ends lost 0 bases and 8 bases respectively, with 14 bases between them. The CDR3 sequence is CAWSVQPGWDEQFF. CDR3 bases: TGTGCCTGGAGTGTACAGCCGGGATGGGATGAGCAGTTCTTC.

In DNA form, the CDR3 reads TGTGCCAGCAGTTTGACGACAGGGTTGAGTGAAAAACTGTTTTTT. Translation: CASSLTTGLSEKLFF. The rearrangement joins TRBV27 to TRBJ1-4; 7 bases fit TRBD1. V was clipped by 3 bases and J by 7 bases; unmatched bases: 8. In germline, CDR1 is MNHEY, CDR2 SMNVEV (reference sequence). The CDR3 is 15 amino acids.

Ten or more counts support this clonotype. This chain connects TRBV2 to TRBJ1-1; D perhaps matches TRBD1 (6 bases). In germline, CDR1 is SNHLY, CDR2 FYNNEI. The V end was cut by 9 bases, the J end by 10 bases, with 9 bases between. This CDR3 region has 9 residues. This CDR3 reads CARTGRAFF. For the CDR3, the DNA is TGTGCCAGAACAGGGAGAGCTTTCTTT.

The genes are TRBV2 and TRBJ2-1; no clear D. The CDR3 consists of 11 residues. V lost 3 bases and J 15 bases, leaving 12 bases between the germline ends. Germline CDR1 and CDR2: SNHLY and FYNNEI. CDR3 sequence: CASSEEFSGFF. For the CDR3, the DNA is TGTGCCAGCAGTGAGGAATTCTCGGGGTTCTTC. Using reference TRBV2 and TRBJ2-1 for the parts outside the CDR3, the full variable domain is EPEVTQTPSHQVTQMGQEVILRCVPISNHLYFYWYRQILGQKVEFLVSFYNNEISEKSEIFDDQFSVERPDGSNFTLKIRSTKLEDSAMYFCASSEEFSGFFGPGTRLTVL.

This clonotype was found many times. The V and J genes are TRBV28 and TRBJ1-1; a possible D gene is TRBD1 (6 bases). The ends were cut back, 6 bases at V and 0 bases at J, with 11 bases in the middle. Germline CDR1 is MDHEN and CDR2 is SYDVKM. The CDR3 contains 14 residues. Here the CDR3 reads CASRLGGLNTEAFF. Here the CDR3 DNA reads TGTGCCAGCAGGCTAGGGGGTCTGAACACTGAAGCTTTCTTT.

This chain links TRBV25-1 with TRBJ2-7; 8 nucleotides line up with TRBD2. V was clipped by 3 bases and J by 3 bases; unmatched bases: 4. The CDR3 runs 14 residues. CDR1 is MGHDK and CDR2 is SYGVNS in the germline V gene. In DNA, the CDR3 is TGTGCCAGCAGTGACAGCGGGAGTAACTACGAGCAGTACTTC. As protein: CASSDSGSNYEQYF.

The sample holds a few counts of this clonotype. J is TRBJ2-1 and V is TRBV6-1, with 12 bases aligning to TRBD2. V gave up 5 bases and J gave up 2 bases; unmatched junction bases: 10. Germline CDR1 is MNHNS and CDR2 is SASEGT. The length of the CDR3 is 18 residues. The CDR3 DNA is TGTGCCAGCAGTTATGGCGGAAGGACTAGCGGGGCCTACAATGAGCAGTTCTTC. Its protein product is CASSYGGRTSGAYNEQFF.

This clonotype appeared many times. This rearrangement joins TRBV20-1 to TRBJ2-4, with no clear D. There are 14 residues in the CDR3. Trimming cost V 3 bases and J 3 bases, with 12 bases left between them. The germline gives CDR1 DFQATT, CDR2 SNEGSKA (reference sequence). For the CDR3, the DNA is TGCAGTGCTAGCCACCCTCTAGACAAAAACATTCAGTACTTC. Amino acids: CSASHPLDKNIQYF.